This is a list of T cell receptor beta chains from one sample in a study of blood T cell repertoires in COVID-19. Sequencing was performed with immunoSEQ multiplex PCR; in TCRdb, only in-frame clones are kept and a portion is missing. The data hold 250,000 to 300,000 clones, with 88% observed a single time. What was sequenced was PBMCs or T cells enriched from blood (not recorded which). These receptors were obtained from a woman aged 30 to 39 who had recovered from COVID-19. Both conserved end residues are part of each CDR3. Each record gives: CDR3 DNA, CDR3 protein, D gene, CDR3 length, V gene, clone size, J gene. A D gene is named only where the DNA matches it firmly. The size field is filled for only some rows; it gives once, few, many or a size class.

TGTGCCAGCAGTTCACCTAGCGGGAGGAAGCTTCAGACCCAGTACTTC,CASSSPSGRKLQTQYF,TRBD2,16,TRBV6-2/TRBV6-3,once,TRBJ2-5
TGTGCCAGCAGCGGGGGCCTGAACACCGGGGAGCTGTTTTTT,CASSGGLNTGELFF,NA,14,TRBV11-2,NA,TRBJ2-2
TGTGCCAGCAGCTCCGGGACATTAAATCAGCCCCAGCATTTT,CASSSGTLNQPQHF,NA,14,TRBV3-1/TRBV3-2,NA,TRBJ1-5
TGTGCCAGCAGTGACACCACAAGACAGGGGGGCAATGAGCAGTTCTTC,CASSDTTRQGGNEQFF,TRBD1,16,TRBV6-1,once,TRBJ2-1
TGTGCCAGCAGCCCTAGGCCGGGAGATACGCAGTATTTT,CASSPRPGDTQYF,NA,13,TRBV3-1/TRBV3-2,NA,TRBJ2-3
TGTGCCAGCAGTTTGGGCTGGAATCAGCCCCAGCATTTT,CASSLGWNQPQHF,NA,13,TRBV27,few,TRBJ1-5
TGTGCCAGCAGTCCACTTCTGCCTGAAGCTTTCTTT,CASSPLLPEAFF,NA,12,TRBV28,few,TRBJ1-1
TGCGCCAGCAGCCAAGACCAGGGGGTACAGCCCCAGCATTTT,CASSQDQGVQPQHF,TRBD1,14,TRBV4-3,NA,TRBJ1-5
TGCGCCAGCAGCTTGGGGCTAGCGACACAAGAGACCCAGTACTTC,CASSLGLATQETQYF,NA,15,TRBV5-1,NA,TRBJ2-5
TGTGCCAGCAGCTTAGTAACCGGGACATCACAAGAGACCCAGTACTTC,CASSLVTGTSQETQYF,NA,16,TRBV11-1,NA,TRBJ2-5
TGCGCCAGCAGCAGACAGGGAAACACCGGGGAGCTGTTTTTT,CASSRQGNTGELFF,TRBD1,14,TRBV5-1,NA,TRBJ2-2